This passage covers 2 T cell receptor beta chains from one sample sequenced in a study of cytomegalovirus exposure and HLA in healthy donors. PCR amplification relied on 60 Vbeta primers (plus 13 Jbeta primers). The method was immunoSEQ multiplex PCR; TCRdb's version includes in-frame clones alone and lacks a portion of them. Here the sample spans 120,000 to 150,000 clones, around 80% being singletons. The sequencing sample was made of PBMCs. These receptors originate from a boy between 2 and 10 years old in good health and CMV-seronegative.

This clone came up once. The CDR3 sequence: CASSGFWDRYGYTF. The DNA for the CDR3 is TGTGCCAGCAGTGGGTTCTGGGACAGGTATGGCTACACCTTC. The rearrangement uses TRBV2 and TRBJ1-2, with 8 positions matching TRBD1. This CDR3 comprises 14 residues. V lost 4 bases to trimming and J lost 5 bases; unmatched junction nucleotides: 6. Germline CDR1 reads SNHLY; CDR2 reads FYNNEI.

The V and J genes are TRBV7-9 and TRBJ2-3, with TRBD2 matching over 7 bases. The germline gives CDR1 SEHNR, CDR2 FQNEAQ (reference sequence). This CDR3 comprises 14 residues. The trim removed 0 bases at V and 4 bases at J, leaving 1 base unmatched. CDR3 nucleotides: TGTGCCAGCAGCTTAGCTGGGGGGGCAGATACGCAGTATTTT. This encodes CASSLAGGADTQYF.